This T cell receptor beta chain is from a study of cytotoxic CD8 clonotypes in ibrutinib-treated CLL. On the study more broadly: Response was recorded as partial in some 24 patients and complete in 2; at median 68 months, 14 remained remitted and some twelve had progressed. The samples contained 255,043 productive templates on average. They also contained an average of roughly 90,000 productive rearrangements. Study results and limitations: Baseline clonality, higher than in age-matched healthy donors, tracked circulating CD8+ T-cell counts. Clonality climbed at ibrutinib response, then dropped toward baseline at progression.

On this clone: As yet, its antigen is unknown.

Some clones are missing from TCRdb's copy, which holds only in-frame ones; the method was immunoSEQ multiplex PCR. This sample carries 200,000 to 250,000 clones, just over 70% of them seen once, and the ten largest clones take about 6.2%. Germline V gives CDR1 GTSNPN, CDR2 SVGIG (reference sequence). Trimming shortened V by 0 bases and J by 3 bases, and 8 bases separated the two germline ends. CDR3 length equals 13 residues. The sequence was obtained from a human donor with chronic lymphocytic leukemia. The chain has TRBV30 and TRBJ1-1; D not certain. The source was PBMCs, collected after 12 months of ibrutinib treatment. For the CDR3, the DNA is TGTGCCTGGAGTGTACAGTCTTACACTGAAGCTTTCTTT. It yields the protein CAWSVQSYTEAFF. The variable domain in full, completed from reference TRBV30 and TRBJ1-1, reads SQTIHQWPATLVQPVGSPLSLECTVEGTSNPNLYWYRQAAGRGLQLLFYSVGIGQISSEVPQNLSASRPQDRQFILSSKKLLLSDSGFYLCAWSVQSYTEAFFGQGTRLTVV.